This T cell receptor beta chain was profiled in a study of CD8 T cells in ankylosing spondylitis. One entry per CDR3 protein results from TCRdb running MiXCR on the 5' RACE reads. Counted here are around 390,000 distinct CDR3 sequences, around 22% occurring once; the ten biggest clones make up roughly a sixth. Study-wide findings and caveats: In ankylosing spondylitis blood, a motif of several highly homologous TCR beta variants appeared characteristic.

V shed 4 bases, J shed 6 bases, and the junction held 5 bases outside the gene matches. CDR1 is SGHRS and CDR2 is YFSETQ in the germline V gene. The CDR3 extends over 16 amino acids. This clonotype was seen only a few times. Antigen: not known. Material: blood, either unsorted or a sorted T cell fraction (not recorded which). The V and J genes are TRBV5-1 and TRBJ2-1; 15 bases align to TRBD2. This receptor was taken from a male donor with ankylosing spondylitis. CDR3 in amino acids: CASSPTGLAGGNEQFF. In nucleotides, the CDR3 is TGCGCCAGCAGCCCTACGGGACTAGCGGGAGGCAATGAGCAGTTCTTC.